This T cell receptor (beta chain) is from a study of T cell responses to AZD1222 COVID-19 vaccine. About the study: Analyses pooled second doses at about 4 or about 12 weeks.

To note about this clone: Its matching antigen is unknown.

The CDR3 consists of 15 residues. Trimming shortened V by 0 bases and J by 8 bases, and 16 bases separated the two germline ends. The germline V gene has CDR1 ENHRY and CDR2 SYGVKD. Study-wide points: Two AZD1222 doses significantly raised spike-specific TCR breadth and depth over controls.

The table came from immunoSEQ multiplex PCR; TCRdb's copy has only in-frame clones and leaves some out. The repertoire holds 150,000 to 200,000 clones, with about 95% as singletons. V gene TRBV10-3 combines with J gene TRBJ1-2, with D uncertain. The sequence was obtained from an adult in good health. The source material was peripheral blood, sampled on day 0 of AZD1222 vaccination. The CDR3: CAISESLFRQGGYTF. CDR3 DNA: TGTGCCATCAGTGAGTCGCTATTCAGGCAAGGCGGCTACACCTTC.